Listed here are 18 T cell receptor beta chains from one sample, sequenced in a study of T cell repertoires in cytomegalovirus infection. Using its own MiXCR run on the reads, TCRdb lists one record per CDR3 protein. The table includes tens of thousands of distinct CDR3 sequences, about a fifth detected once. No antigen has been identified for these receptors. Material: CD8+ T cells from cultured PBMCs, obtained from culture after CMV antigen stimulation. The receptors shown here come from a human donor in good health (CMV status not recorded). Some clones in this sample may be carry-over from other donors' samples.

This clonotype has a handful of counts. The V gene is TRBV4-3, the J gene TRBJ2-5; 10 bases align to TRBD2. V lost 2 bases to trimming and J lost 5 bases; unmatched junction nucleotides: 20. Germline V gene lookup returns CDR1 LGHNA and CDR2 YSLEER. This CDR3 has 20 amino acids. CDR3 sequence: CASSQLYPGASGSAGETQYF. The CDR3 region has the DNA TGCGCCAGCAGCCAATTATACCCCGGGGCTAGCGGGAGCGCGGGGGAGACCCAGTACTTC.

A few counts support this clonotype. V is TRBV7-2 and J is TRBJ2-3, with 7 bases matching TRBD2. CDR3 length equals 14 residues. With V trimmed by 1 base and J by 4 bases, 2 bases remained unmatched. Germline V CDR1 and CDR2: SGHTA, FQGNSA. In DNA, the CDR3 is TGTGCCAGCAGCTTAGGACTAGCTCCAGATACGCAGTATTTT. This codes for CASSLGLAPDTQYF.

V and J are TRBV7-8 and TRBJ2-1; 9 nucleotides match TRBD2. The trim removed 5 bases at V and 7 bases at J, leaving 15 bases unmatched. Germline V gene data show CDR1 as SGHVS and CDR2 as FQNEAQ. The CDR3 length is 17 residues. The CDR3: CASSASPASGAPNEQFF. Here the CDR3 DNA reads TGTGCCAGCAGCGCCTCGCCGGCTAGCGGGGCCCCGAATGAGCAGTTCTTC.

This clonotype came up a few times. This sequence joins TRBV6-4 and TRBJ1-1; D gene unclear. Trimming took off 3 bases at V and 1 base at J, with 9 bases between the two ends. The germline V gene encodes CDR1 MRHNA and CDR2 SNTAGT. The CDR3 sequence is 14 residues long. CDR3 amino acids: CASSESPGNTEAFF. CDR3 sequence (DNA): TGTGCCAGCAGTGAATCCCCGGGGAACACTGAAGCTTTCTTT.

This clonotype has more than one count but fewer than ten. This sequence joins TRBV4-2 and TRBJ1-1, with a tentative D call TRBD1 (5 bases). Germline V lookup: CDR1 LGHNA, CDR2 YNFKEQ. V lost 1 base and J 0 bases, leaving 12 bases between the germline ends. This CDR3 comprises 16 residues. DNA of the CDR3: TGTGCCAGCAGCCAAGTATTAGACAGCTTGAACACTGAAGCTTTCTTT. It encodes CASSQVLDSLNTEAFF.

This clonotype came up a few times. The chain has TRBV7-8 and TRBJ1-5; a weak D match, TRBD1 (6 bases). This CDR3 is built from 16 residues. From germline, CDR1 is SGHVS and CDR2 FQNEAQ. The V gene lost 3 bases and the J gene lost 6 bases, with 18 bases spanning the gap. This CDR3 reads CASSFGGRGMGQPQHF. The CDR3 bases are TGTGCCAGCAGCTTCGGGGGTAGGGGGATGGGTCAGCCCCAGCATTTT.

This clonotype was seen a handful of times. The J gene is TRBJ2-3, the V gene TRBV6-2 or TRBV6-3, with D maybe TRBD1 (6 bases). Germline V gene data show CDR1 as MNHEY and CDR2 as SVGEGT. The CDR3 spans 15 residues. Trimming stripped 6 bases from V and 3 bases from J, with 16 bases between. The chain's CDR3 is CASSLDFTGTDTQYF. The CDR3 DNA sequence: TGTGCCAGCAGCCTCGACTTCACAGGGACAGATACGCAGTATTTT.

V usage is TRBV7-8 and J usage is TRBJ1-1; 10 bases are shared with TRBD1. The CDR3 runs 17 residues. Germline V CDR1 and CDR2: SGHVS, FQNEAQ. V was pared by 4 bases and J by 1 base, with 9 bases of the junction left unmatched. The CDR3 DNA sequence: TGTGCCAGCAGCTCCTTACCGGGACAGGGGTCGAACACTGAAGCTTTCTTT. The encoded protein is CASSSLPGQGSNTEAFF.

The V gene is TRBV7-2, the J gene TRBJ1-2, with D possibly matching TRBD1 (5 bases). Trimming took off 1 base at V and 5 bases at J, with 23 bases between the two ends. Germline CDR1 and CDR2: SGHTA and FQGNSA. The CDR3 runs to 18 residues. CDR3 in amino acids: CASSLGTIMGDRGYGYTF. Here the CDR3 DNA reads TGTGCCAGCAGCTTAGGGACAATCATGGGGGATAGAGGGTATGGCTACACCTTC.

The chain couples TRBV4-1 to TRBJ2-3, with TRBD1 identical over 11 bases. Germline V CDR1 and CDR2: MGHRA, YSYEKL. This CDR3 has 18 residues. J was trimmed by 5 bases and V by 4 bases; bases with no gene match: 14. The CDR3 is CASSPPISRTGGIDTQYF. CDR3 sequence (DNA): TGCGCCAGCAGCCCCCCCATTTCCCGGACAGGGGGCATAGATACGCAGTATTTT.

This clonotype was seen at least ten times. This rearrangement joins TRBV12-3 or TRBV12-4 to TRBJ2-1, with 9 bases aligning to TRBD1. This CDR3 has 13 amino acids. The V and J ends lost 6 bases and 9 bases, in that order; junction bases with no gene match: 6. CDR3 DNA: TGTGCCAGCAGCCTACCACAGGGGGCTGAGCAGTTCTTC. This encodes CASSLPQGAEQFF.

This clonotype was counted ten times or more. The chain recombines TRBV7-2 with TRBJ1-1, with 9 bases fitting TRBD1. Germline V gives CDR1 SGHTA, CDR2 FQGNSA. J gave up 11 bases and V 5 bases, and 24 bases lay outside the gene matches. The CDR3 extends over 18 amino acids. CDR3 region: CASSTPGQGSGDPLSAFF. CDR3 nucleotides: TGTGCCAGCAGCACACCGGGACAGGGATCAGGCGACCCCCTCTCGGCTTTCTTT.

The chain links TRBV27 to TRBJ1-2; D not resolved. The CDR3 is made up of 15 amino acids. The germline gives CDR1 MNHEY, CDR2 SMNVEV (reference sequence). V lost 0 bases to trimming and J lost 0 bases, with 8 bases between them. The CDR3 region has the DNA TGTGCCAGCAGTTTATCGAGGCCAGCTAACTATGGCTACACCTTC. Its protein is CASSLSRPANYGYTF.

CDR3 sequence (DNA): TGTGCCAGCAGTCCGACTGTGCGGGAATACTACGAGCAGTACTTC. This gives the protein CASSPTVREYYEQYF. This chain links TRBV28 with TRBJ2-7, with a weak D call TRBD2 (6 bases). The CDR3 is made up of 15 amino acids. The V end was cut by 5 bases, the J end by 3 bases, with 17 bases between. Germline CDR1 reads MDHEN; CDR2 reads SYDVKM.

This clonotype was detected only a few times. V is TRBV6-2 or TRBV6-3 and J is TRBJ2-1; 7 positions match TRBD1. Germline CDR1 reads MNHEY; CDR2 reads SVGEGT. The CDR3 is made up of 16 amino acids. J lost 4 bases, V lost 6 bases, and 12 bases had no gene match. The CDR3 bases are TGTGCCAGCAGATACGACAGGGCCAAGGGTTACAATGAGCAGTTCTTC. Its translation: CASRYDRAKGYNEQFF.

This clonotype was counted between two and nine times. This chain uses TRBV7-8 with TRBJ2-7; D might be TRBD1 or TRBD2, each matching 7 bases. V dropped 8 bases and J dropped 0 bases, with 23 bases sitting between them. The germline CDR1 and CDR2 sequences are SGHVS and FQNEAQ. This CDR3 contains 17 residues. The CDR3 loop is CASSRGVMTGSSYEQYF. For the CDR3, the DNA is TGTGCCAGCTCCCGGGGGGTTATGACAGGGAGCTCCTACGAGCAGTACTTC.

The chain is built from TRBV2 and TRBJ2-7; D is possibly TRBD2 (5 bases). CDR3 size: 15 residues. From germline, CDR1 is SNHLY and CDR2 FYNNEI. The V gene lost 3 bases and the J gene lost 5 bases, with 17 bases spanning the gap. This chain's CDR3 is CASSDSWRRPNEQYF. The CDR3 DNA reads TGTGCCAGCAGTGATTCGTGGCGGAGGCCAAACGAGCAGTACTTC.

The table lists this clonotype with a few counts. The J gene is TRBJ2-1, the V gene TRBV19, with a possible D match to TRBD1 (6 bases). V was cut by 8 bases and J by 12 bases, with 11 bases left in between. The CDR3 is 10 residues long. The germline gives CDR1 LNHDA, CDR2 SQIVND (reference sequence). CDR3 sequence: CASLGHPQFF. The CDR3 DNA sequence: TGTGCCAGTTTGGGACATCCGCAGTTCTTC.